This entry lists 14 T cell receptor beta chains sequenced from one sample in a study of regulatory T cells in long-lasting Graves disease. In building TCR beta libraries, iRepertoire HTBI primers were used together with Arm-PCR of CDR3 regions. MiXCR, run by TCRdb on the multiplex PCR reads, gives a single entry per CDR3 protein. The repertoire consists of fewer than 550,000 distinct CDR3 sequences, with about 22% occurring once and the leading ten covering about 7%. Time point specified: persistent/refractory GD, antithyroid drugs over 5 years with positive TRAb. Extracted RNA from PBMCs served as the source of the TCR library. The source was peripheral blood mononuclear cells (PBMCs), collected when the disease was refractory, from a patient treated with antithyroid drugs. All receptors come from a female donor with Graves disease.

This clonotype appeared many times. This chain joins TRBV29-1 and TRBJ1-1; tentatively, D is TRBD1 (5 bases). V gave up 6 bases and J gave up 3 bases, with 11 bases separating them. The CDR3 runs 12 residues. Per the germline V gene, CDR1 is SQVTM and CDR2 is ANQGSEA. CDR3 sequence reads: CSVSGGDTEAFF. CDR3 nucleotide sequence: TGCAGCGTCTCGGGAGGGGACACTGAAGCTTTCTTT.

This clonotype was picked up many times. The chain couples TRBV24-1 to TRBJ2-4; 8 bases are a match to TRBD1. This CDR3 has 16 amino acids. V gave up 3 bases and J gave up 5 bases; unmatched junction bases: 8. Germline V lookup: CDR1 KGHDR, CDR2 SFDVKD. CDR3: CATSDTTAGGENIQYF. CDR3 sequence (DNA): TGTGCCACCAGTGATACAACGGCAGGGGGCGAAAACATTCAGTACTTC.

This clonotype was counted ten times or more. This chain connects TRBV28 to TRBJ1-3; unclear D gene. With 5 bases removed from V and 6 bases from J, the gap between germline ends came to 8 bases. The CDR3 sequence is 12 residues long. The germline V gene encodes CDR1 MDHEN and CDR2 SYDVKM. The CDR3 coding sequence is TGTGCCAGCAGTGGTACCGTAAACACCATATATTTT. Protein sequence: CASSGTVNTIYF. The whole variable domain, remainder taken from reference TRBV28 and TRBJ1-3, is DVKVTQSSRYLVKRTGEKVFLECVQDMDHENMFWYRQDPGLGLRLIYFSYDVKMKEKGDIPEGYSVSREKKERFSLILESASTNQTSMYLCASSGTVNTIYFGEGSWLTVV.

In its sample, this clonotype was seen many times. DNA of the CDR3: TGTGCCAGCAGTTACCCGGACGGCTCAGCCTTCGGCAATCAGCCCCAGCATTTT. As protein: CASSYPDGSAFGNQPQHF. This chain connects TRBV6-5 to TRBJ1-5; D gene unclear. Per the germline V gene, CDR1 is MNHEY and CDR2 is SVGAGI. The CDR3 is 18 residues long. With 2 bases removed from V and 2 bases from J, the gap between germline ends came to 19 bases.

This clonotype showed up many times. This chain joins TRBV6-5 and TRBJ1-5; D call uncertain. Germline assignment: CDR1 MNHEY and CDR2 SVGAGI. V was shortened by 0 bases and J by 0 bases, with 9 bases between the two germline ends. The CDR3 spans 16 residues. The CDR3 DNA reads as TGTGCCAGCAGTTACTCGCGAAGTCGTAGCAATCAGCCCCAGCATTTT. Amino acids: CASSYSRSRSNQPQHF.

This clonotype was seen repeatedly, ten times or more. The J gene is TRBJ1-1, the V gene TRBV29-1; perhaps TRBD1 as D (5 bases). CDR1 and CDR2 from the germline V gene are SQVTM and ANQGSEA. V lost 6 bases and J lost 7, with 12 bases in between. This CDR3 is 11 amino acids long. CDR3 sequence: CSVDTVGEAFF. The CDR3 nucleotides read TGCAGCGTGGACACAGTTGGTGAAGCTTTCTTT.

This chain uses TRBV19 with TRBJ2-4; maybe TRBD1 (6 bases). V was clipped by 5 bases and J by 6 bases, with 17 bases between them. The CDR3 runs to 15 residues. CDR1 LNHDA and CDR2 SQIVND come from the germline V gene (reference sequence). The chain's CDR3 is CASSPPRTAVNIQYF. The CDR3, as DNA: TGTGCCAGTAGTCCCCCCAGGACAGCCGTAAACATTCAGTACTTC. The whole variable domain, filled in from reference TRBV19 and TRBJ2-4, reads DGGITQSPKYLFRKEGQNVTLSCEQNLNHDAMYWYRQDPGQGLRLIYYSQIVNDFQKGDIAEGYSVSREKKESFPLTVTSAQKNPTAFYLCASSPPRTAVNIQYFGAGTRLSVL.

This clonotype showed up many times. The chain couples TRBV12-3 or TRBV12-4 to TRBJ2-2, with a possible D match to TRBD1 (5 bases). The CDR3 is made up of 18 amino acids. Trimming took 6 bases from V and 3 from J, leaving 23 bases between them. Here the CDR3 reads CASRNERGQGYYTGELFF. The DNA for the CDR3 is TGTGCCAGCAGAAACGAAAGGGGTCAGGGCTACTACACCGGGGAGCTGTTTTTT.

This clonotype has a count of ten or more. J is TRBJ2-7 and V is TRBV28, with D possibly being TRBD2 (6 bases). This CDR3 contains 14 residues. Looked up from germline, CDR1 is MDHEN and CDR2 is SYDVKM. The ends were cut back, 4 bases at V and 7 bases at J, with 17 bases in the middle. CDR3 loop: CASSSRGVGVEQYF. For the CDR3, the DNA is TGTGCCAGCAGTTCTCGCGGGGTGGGAGTTGAGCAGTACTTC.

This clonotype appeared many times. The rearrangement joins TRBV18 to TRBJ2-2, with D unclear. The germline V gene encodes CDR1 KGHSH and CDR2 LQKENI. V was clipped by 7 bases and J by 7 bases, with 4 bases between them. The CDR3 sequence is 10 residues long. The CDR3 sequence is CASWDGELFF. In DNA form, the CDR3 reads TGTGCCAGCTGGGACGGGGAGCTGTTTTTT.

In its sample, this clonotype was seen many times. CDR3 coding DNA: TGTGCCAGCAGTAAATCTCCGGGACGAGAAGCCTCCTATAATTCACCCCTCCACTTT. Encoded protein: CASSKSPGREASYNSPLHF. The rearrangement uses TRBV27 and TRBJ1-6, with TRBD1 as a possible D gene (5 bases). In germline, CDR1 is MNHEY, CDR2 SMNVEV (reference sequence). Trimming shortened V by 5 bases and J by 0 bases, and 20 bases separated the two germline ends. The CDR3 contains 19 residues.

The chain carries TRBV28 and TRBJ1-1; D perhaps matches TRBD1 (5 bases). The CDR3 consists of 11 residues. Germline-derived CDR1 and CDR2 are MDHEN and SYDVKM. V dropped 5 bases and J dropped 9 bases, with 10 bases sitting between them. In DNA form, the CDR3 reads TGTGCCAGCAGTCCTGGGACCCAAGCTTTCTTT. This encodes CASSPGTQAFF.

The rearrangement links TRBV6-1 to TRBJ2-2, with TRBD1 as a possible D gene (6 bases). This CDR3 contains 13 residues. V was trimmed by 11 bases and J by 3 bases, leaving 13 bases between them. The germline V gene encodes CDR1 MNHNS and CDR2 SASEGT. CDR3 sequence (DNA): TGTGCCCTCAGGGGCGGTGACACCGGGGAGCTGTTTTTT. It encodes CALRGGDTGELFF.

CDR3 DNA: TGTGCCAGCAGCCAAGGAGGGGGGTATCGGTACGAGCAGTACTTC. It translates to CASSQGGGYRYEQYF. V gene TRBV5-4 combines with J gene TRBJ2-7; D possibly uses TRBD1 or TRBD2 (6 bases each). This CDR3 has 15 amino acids. V was pared by 4 bases and J by 4 bases, with 18 bases between. CDR1 is SGHNT and CDR2 is YYREEE in the germline V gene (reference sequence).